This T cell receptor (beta chain) was observed in a study of beta chain features in type 1 diabetes (dated by TCRdb to the late 2010s). About the study as a whole: No differences in mean age, gender distribution, total cell number or subset yield were found between patients and healthy donors. A total of 85 million to 140 million sorted cells were examined across all samples, and a strong correlation was observed between cell number per subset and RNA yield. In the study, TCRB repertoires of sorted circulating CD4+ T cell subsets from recently diagnosed type 1 diabetes patients were compared with those of matched healthy donors. Whereas all 28 donors provided naive and central memory subsets, regulatory and stem cell-like memory subsets were isolated from just 8 patients and about eight healthy donors. Results and caveats for the whole study, not just this receptor: PCR might favor shorter templates, but patient and control samples were amplified and corrected together, so any skew would affect both groups equally. Patients with type 1 diabetes made fewer insertions and deleted more nucleotides at VDJ recombination sites, implying thymic rearrangement abnormalities. In all four CD4+ subsets, TCRB CDR3 length was moderately but significantly shorter in type 1 diabetes patients. Naive, central memory and regulatory TCRB repertoires appeared more similar among patients than among healthy donors. Because cDNA was sequenced instead of genomic DNA, activated cells with high expression could be over-represented, although the groups did not differ in activation or CD3 levels. Because small numbers of individuals were included in the HLA sub-analyses, any influence of HLA type on TCRB rearrangement was left unresolved.

All of the isolated RNA was reverse transcribed with the High Capacity cDNA Reverse Transcription Kit, so expressed TCRB transcripts were sequenced. Deep immunoSEQ sequencing was performed on naive, central memory and regulatory T cell samples, with an average of roughly 3.6 million total reads per sample. Sorted cells were lysed in RLT buffer, and RNA was extracted using DNase-treated RNeasy Micro or Mini kits according to cell number. Each cell subset was processed separately to prevent cross-contamination, with patient and healthy donor samples processed together. The immunoSEQ multiplex PCR was used to amplify TCRB sequences from cDNA, generating 87-bp fragments that spanned the CDR3 region. The amplicons were sequenced using the Illumina HiSeq platform. As for the authors' bioinformatics: PCR bias was computationally corrected using synthetic template baselines, reads within Hamming distance 2 were collapsed, and singletons that could not be merged were discarded. Reads were aligned to IMGT to assign V, D and J genes, CDR3 length, and insertions or deletions at six rearrangement sites. Clonotype counts were normalized to sorted cell number within each subset before computing true diversity and Gini coefficients with the tcR R package. The overlap coefficient, calculated on TCRB nucleotide sequences, was used to measure repertoire sharing. The source is immuneACCESS, and TCRdb retained only in-frame sequences with V and J called. Part of the clones is not carried over; for the studies checked, unresolved V genes explain less than half of this, and the remainder is unexplained. The DNA gave D and trimming, while V, J and clone size come from that table. This sample gives a few hundred thousand clones in total; roughly 9.8% of them show up just once. The ten most abundant clones make up roughly 0.6% of the sample.

From each donor, a single peripheral blood sample of roughly 0.11 L on average was drawn into heparinised tubes. A BD FACSAria II was used to sort naive, central memory, regulatory and stem cell-like memory CD4+ T cells with a panel that included CD45RO, CCR7, CD25, CD127, CD95 and CD27. Purity was above 95% for every sorted population. Right away, PBMCs were isolated by Lymphoprep density gradient centrifugation and were stained directly, with no culture step. So that batch effects would be minimized, each experiment stained and sorted samples in pairs, pairing one healthy donor with one patient. In regard to this clone: Its cognate antigen has yet to be identified. The junction departs from germline at one end; a sequencing error may be responsible.

The CDR3 numbers 12 residues from cysteine through phenylalanine. The retained sequence is limited to the CDR3, 36 bases, with the frame set at the first base. Taken from the germline V gene, the CDR1 and CDR2 loops are MNHNS and SASEGT. The rearrangement joined TRBV6-1 to TRBJ1-5; there is no confident call for the D gene. The clonotype originates from a man younger than 40 with type 1 diabetes. Material for sequencing was central memory CD4+ T cells from blood. DNA sequence: TGTGCCAGCAGTCCTTCGTCTGACACCTCCCTTTTT. It translates to CASSPSSDTSLF.